This TCR beta chain stems from a study of CD8+ T cells in alopecia areata. Overall study results and limits: A great number of expanded lesional clones endured in scalp and blood during tofacitinib. Expanded CD8+ clones among the top 100, and scalp clonality, were significantly decreased by tofacitinib.

Treatment indicated: oral pan-JAK inhibitor, 5-10 mg twice daily. Extraction and reverse transcription of RNA yielded cDNA as the sequencing template. Profiling relied on immunoSEQ multiplex PCR, and the TCRdb table lists in-frame clones only, not all of them. The data show around 270,000 clones, 55% to 70% seen once. Of note for this clone: Its antigen remains unidentified.

CDR3 length: 14 residues. Looked up from germline, CDR1 is SGHRS and CDR2 is YFSETQ. The germline V and J ends were trimmed by 6 bases and 2 bases, with 14 bases remaining between them. This specimen was CD4+ T cells sorted from blood, taken at week 24, from a patient treated with tofacitinib. V is TRBV5-1 and J is TRBJ2-5, with no clear D. This clonotype was obtained from a human donor with alopecia areata. CDR3 residues: CASNSGRPQETQYF. In DNA form, the CDR3 reads TGCGCCAGCAATAGTGGCCGTCCACAAGAGACCCAGTACTTC.